This entry features one TCR beta chain sequence. Its cognate antigen has yet to be identified. No quality values exist for individual bases; no much larger clone is one base distant. One collaborating source in Seattle enrolled patients during active infection and followed them longitudinally through the course of disease. The collaborating institutions used their own protocols to collect whole blood in K2EDTA tubes. For TCRbeta analysis, collaborator samples were shipped as frozen whole blood, as isolated PBMCs, or as DNA extracted from either sample type. TCRbeta CDR3 regions were amplified from genomic DNA by means of the immunoSEQ Assay, a bias-controlled multiplex PCR. The source study handled its data this way. The number of nucleated cells in each sample was estimated from the amplification of reference gene primers within the assay. To quantify the absolute abundance of each unique TCRbeta CDR3 rearrangement, sequence reads were collapsed and filtered. For each sample, productive Simpson clonality was calculated by taking the square root of Simpson's diversity index across productive rearrangements. This immuneACCESS table, as held by TCRdb, lists in-frame sequences with V and J called but not all clones. Of the missing ones, under half trace to an unresolved V gene in checked studies; the others have no known cause. For V, J and clone size, that table is used; D and trimming come from the DNA. This sample lists 430,000 or so clones; around 90% were detected once. The leading ten clones occupy 0.7% to 0.85% of the sample.

The CDR3 sequence holds 13 residues, the cysteine and phenylalanine included. Only the CDR3 DNA stays, 39 bases, in frame from base 1. For this chain, trimming is 6 bases at the V end and 6 bases at the J end, and the number of junction bases without a gene match is 4. The data were taken from a study of blood T cell repertoires in COVID-19 (dated by TCRdb to about 2020). For the study in its entirety: The collaborator samples originated in the United States, Italy and Spain and spanned the acute and convalescent phases of COVID-19. The dataset comprised deeply sampled blood TCRbeta repertoires from subjects exposed to, actively infected with, or recovered from COVID-19. The repertoires were made available in a free public database intended to serve as a resource for research on the immune response to SARS-CoV-2. Where HLA class I and class II types were available, the types were taken from metadata supplied by the sample provider, not from assay-based typing. Samples were obtained from the ongoing ImmuneRACE study (first 160 participants) and from over 1,000 subjects provided by 6 global collaborators. The prospective study material was composed of cDNA or gDNA derived from T cells, B-cell-depleted T cells, or PBMCs. Sample metadata almost always included a de-identified subject ID, COVID-19 status, age in years and sex. The study at large found these results: Clinical and demographic metadata were provided uncurated, with the amount varying by source and participant.

The clonotype was recovered from a man aged 18 to 29 with COVID-19, enrolled during active disease. Input material: peripheral blood. Recombination joined TRBV12-3 or TRBV12-4 with TRBJ2-1, and 8 junction bases match TRBD1. CDR3 reads: CASRVTGVNEQFF. The nucleotides are TGTGCCAGCAGGGTGACAGGGGTCAATGAGCAGTTCTTC.